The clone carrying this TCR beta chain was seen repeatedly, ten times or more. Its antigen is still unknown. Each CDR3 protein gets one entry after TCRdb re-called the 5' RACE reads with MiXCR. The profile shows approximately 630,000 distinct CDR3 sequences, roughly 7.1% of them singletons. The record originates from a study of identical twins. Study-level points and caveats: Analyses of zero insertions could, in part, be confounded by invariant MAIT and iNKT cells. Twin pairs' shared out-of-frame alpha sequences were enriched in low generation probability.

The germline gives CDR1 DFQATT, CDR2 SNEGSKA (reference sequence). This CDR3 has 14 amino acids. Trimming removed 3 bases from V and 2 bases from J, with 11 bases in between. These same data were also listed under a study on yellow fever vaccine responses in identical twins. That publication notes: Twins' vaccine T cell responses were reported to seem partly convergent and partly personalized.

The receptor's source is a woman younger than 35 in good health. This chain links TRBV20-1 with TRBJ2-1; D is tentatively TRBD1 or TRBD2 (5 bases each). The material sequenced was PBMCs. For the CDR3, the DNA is TGCAGTGCTAGGGGGGATCCAACCTACAATGAGCAGTTCTTC. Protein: CSARGDPTYNEQFF.